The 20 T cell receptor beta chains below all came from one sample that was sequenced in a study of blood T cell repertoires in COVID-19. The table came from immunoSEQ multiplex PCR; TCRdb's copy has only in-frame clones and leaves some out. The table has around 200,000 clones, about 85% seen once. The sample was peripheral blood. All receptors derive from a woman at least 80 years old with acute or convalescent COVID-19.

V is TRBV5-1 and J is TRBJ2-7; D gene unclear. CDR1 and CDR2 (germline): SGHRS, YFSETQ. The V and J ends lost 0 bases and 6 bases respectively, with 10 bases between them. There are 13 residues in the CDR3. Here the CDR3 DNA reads TGCGCCAGCAGCTTGGAGCGAGAAAGCGAGCAGTACTTC. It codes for CASSLERESEQYF.

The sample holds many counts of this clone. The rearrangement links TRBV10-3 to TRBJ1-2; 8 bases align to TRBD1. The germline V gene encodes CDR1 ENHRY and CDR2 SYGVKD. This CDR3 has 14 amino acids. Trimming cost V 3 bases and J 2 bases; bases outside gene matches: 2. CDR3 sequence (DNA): TGTGCCATCAGTGACCGGACAGGGAACTATGGCTACACCTTC. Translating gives CAISDRTGNYGYTF.

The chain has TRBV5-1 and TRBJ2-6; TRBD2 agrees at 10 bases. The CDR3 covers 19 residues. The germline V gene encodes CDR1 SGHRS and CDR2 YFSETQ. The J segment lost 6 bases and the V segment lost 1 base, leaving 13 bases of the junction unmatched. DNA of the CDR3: TGCGCCAGCAGCTTGAATCCAGGGAGCGGGGGGGCGGAGGCCAACGTCCTGACTTTC. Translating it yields CASSLNPGSGGAEANVLTF.

This CDR3 is CASSVDTSGNYNEQFF. The CDR3 DNA sequence: TGCGCCAGCAGCGTAGATACTAGCGGGAACTACAATGAGCAGTTCTTC. The V call is TRBV5-1, the J call TRBJ2-1, with 10 bases fitting TRBD2. CDR1 and CDR2 (germline): SGHRS, YFSETQ. This CDR3 region has 16 residues. After removal of 4 bases from V and 3 bases from J, the junction contained 7 bases not matched to a gene.

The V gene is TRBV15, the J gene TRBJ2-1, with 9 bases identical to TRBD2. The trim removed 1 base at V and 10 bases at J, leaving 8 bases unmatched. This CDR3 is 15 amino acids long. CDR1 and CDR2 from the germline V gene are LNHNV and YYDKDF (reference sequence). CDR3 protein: CATSRGTTSGKEQFF. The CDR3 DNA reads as TGTGCCACCAGCAGAGGGACGACTAGCGGAAAGGAGCAGTTCTTC.

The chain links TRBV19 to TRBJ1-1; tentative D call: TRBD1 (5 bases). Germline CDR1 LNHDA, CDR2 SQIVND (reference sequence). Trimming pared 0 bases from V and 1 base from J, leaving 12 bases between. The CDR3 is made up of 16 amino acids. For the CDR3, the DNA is TGTGCCAGTAGTATAGATCCTAGACAGCAGAACACTGAAGCTTTCTTT. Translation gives CASSIDPRQQNTEAFF.

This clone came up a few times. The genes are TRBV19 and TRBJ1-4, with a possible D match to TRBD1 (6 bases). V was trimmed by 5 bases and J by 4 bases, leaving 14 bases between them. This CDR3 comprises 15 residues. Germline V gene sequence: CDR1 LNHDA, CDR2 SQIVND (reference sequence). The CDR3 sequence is CASSRTGLYNEKLFF. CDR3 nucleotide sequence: TGTGCCAGTAGTCGAACAGGGCTGTATAATGAAAAACTGTTTTTT. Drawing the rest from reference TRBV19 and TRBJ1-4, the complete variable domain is DGGITQSPKYLFRKEGQNVTLSCEQNLNHDAMYWYRQDPGQGLRLIYYSQIVNDFQKGDIAEGYSVSREKKESFPLTVTSAQKNPTAFYLCASSRTGLYNEKLFFGSGTQLSVL.

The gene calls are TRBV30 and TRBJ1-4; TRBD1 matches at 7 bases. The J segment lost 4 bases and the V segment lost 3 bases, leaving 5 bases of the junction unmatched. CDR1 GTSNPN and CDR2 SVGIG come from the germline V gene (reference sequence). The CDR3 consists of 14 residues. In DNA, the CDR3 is TGTGCCTGGAGGACAGGGCTGGGTAATGAAAAACTGTTTTTT. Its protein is CAWRTGLGNEKLFF.

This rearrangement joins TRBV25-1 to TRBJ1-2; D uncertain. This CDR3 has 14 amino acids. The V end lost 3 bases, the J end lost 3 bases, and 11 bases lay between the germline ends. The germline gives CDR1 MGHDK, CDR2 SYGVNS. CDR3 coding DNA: TGTGCCAGCAGTGACTCGGGGTTCGACTATGGCTACACCTTC. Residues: CASSDSGFDYGYTF.

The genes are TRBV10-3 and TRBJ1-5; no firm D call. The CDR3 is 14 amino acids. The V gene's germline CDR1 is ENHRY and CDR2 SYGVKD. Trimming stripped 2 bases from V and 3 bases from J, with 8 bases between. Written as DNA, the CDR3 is TGTGCCATCAGTGAGACGAGTTACAATCAGCCCCAGCATTTT. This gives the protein CAISETSYNQPQHF.

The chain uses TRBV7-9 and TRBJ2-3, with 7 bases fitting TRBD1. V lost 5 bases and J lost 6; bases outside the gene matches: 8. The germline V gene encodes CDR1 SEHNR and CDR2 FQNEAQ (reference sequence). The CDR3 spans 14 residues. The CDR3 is CASSPRGQSDTQYF. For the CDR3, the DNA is TGTGCCAGCAGCCCAAGGGGACAGTCGGATACGCAGTATTTT. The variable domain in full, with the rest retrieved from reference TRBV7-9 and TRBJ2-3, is DTGVSQNPRHKITKRGQNVTFRCDPISEHNRLYWYRQTLGQGPEFLTYFQNEAQLEKSRLLSDRFSAERPKGSFSTLEIQRTEQGDSAMYLCASSPRGQSDTQYFGPGTRLTVL.

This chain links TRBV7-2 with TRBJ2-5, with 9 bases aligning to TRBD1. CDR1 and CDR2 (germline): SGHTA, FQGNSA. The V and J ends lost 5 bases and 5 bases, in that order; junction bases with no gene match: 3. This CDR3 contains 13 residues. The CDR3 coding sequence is TGTGCCAGCAGCAGAACAGGGGGCGAGACCCAGTACTTC. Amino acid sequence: CASSRTGGETQYF.

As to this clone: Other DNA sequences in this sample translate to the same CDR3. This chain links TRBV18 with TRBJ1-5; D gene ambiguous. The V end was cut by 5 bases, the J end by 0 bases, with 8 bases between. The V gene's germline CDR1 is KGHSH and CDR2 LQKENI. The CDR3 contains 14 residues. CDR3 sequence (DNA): TGTGCCAGCTCATCGGGGAATAGCAATCAGCCCCAGCATTTT. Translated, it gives CASSSGNSNQPQHF.

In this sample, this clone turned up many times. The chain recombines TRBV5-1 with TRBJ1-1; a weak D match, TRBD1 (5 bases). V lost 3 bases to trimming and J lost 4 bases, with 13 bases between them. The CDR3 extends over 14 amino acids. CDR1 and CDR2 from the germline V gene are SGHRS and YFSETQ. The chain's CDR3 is CASSWGSGATEAFF. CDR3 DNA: TGCGCCAGCAGCTGGGGATCTGGGGCCACTGAAGCTTTCTTT. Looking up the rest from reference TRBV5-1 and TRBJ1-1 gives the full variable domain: KAGVTQTPRYLIKTRGQQVTLSCSPISGHRSVSWYQQTPGQGLQFLFEYFSETQRNKGNFPGRFSGRQFSNSRSEMNVSTLELGDSALYLCASSWGSGATEAFFGQGTRLTVV.

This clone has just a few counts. Written as DNA, the CDR3 is TGTGCCAGTACGAGAGGGAACCTAATCTATCAGCCCCAGCATTTT. Protein product: CASTRGNLIYQPQHF. J is TRBJ1-5 and V is TRBV19; D uncertain. V shed 7 bases and J shed 5 bases, with 18 bases lying between them. Per the germline V gene, CDR1 is LNHDA and CDR2 is SQIVND (reference sequence). The CDR3 runs 15 residues.

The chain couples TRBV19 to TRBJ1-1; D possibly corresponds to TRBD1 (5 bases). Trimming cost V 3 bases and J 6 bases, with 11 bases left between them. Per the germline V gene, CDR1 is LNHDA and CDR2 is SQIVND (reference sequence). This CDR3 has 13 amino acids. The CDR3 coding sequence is TGTGCCAGTAGTATGTGGCAGGGCCCTGAAGCTTTCTTT. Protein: CASSMWQGPEAFF.

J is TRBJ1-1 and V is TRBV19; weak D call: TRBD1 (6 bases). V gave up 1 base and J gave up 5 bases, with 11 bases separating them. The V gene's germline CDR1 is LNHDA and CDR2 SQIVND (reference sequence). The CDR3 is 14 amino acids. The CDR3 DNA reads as TGTGCCAGTAGTATAGCCATGAGGGGGACTGAAGCTTTCTTT. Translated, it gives CASSIAMRGTEAFF.

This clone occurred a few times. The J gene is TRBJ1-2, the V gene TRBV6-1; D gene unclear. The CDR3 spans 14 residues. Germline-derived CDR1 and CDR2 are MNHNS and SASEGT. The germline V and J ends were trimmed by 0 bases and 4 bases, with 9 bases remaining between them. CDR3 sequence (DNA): TGTGCCAGCAGTGAAGCGGAGGGCAGCTATGGCTACACCTTC. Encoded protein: CASSEAEGSYGYTF.

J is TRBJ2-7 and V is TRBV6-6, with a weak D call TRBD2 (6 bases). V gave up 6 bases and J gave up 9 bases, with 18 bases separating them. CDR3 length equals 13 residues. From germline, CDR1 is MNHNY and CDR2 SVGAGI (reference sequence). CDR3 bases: TGTGCCAGCAGATCAACCCAAGGGGAGGCGCAGTACTTC. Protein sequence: CASRSTQGEAQYF.

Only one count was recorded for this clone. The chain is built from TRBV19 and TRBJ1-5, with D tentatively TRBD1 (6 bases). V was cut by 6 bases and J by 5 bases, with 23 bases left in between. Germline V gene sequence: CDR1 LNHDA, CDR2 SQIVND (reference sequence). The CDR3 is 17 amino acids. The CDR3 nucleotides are TGTGCCAGTAGACAGAAGGGCCTTACAGGGAACTATCAGCCCCAGCATTTT. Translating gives CASRQKGLTGNYQPQHF.